Included here is one T cell receptor (beta chain) sequence, with context. These data are taken from a study of radiation and T cells in renal cell carcinoma. The method was immunoSEQ multiplex PCR; TCRdb's version includes in-frame clones alone and lacks a portion of them. The sample includes about 170,000 clones, 88% of them seen just once. Time point given: blood 4 weeks post-SBRT, at nephrectomy. As to treatment: 15 Gy SBRT to primary tumor, nephrectomy 4 weeks later. Clear cell pathology was present in this patient's renal cell carcinoma. This CDR3 has 16 residues. Between the trimmed V and J ends, which lost 1 base and 0 bases, there was a span of 8 bases. The germline CDR1 and CDR2 sequences are SGHRS and YFSETQ.

This TCR was sampled from a woman aged 45-65 years with renal cell carcinoma. The chain links TRBV5-1 to TRBJ2-6; D not certain. The starting material was blood, obtained from a patient whose treatment included radiotherapy and nephrectomy. This CDR3 reads CASSLMKPSGANVLTF. As DNA, the CDR3 is TGCGCCAGCAGCTTGATGAAGCCCTCTGGGGCCAACGTCCTGACTTTC.